The 6 T cell receptor beta chains reported below all come from one sample, sequenced in a study of regulatory T cells in long-lasting Graves disease. Library construction for TCR beta used iRepertoire HTBI primers and Arm-PCR of CDR3 regions. TCRdb analysed the multiplex PCR reads with MiXCR anew, one entry per CDR3 protein. The repertoire holds around 500,000 distinct CDR3 sequences, with around 12% as singletons. Indicated time point: newly diagnosed GD, antithyroid drugs for less than 3 months. Researchers made the TCR library from RNA that was extracted from PBMCs. These data also formed part of another study, on T cells in Graves' hyperthyroidism and ophthalmopathy.

The sequencing used peripheral blood mononuclear cells (PBMCs), collected at new diagnosis, from a patient treated with antithyroid drugs. These receptors all come from a woman in her thirties with Graves disease.

This clonotype was detected ten times or more. This chain uses TRBV15 with TRBJ2-1, with 8 bases fitting TRBD2. Germline V gives CDR1 LNHNV, CDR2 YYDKDF (reference sequence). The CDR3 covers 17 residues. The V gene end was trimmed by 0 bases and the J gene end by 2 bases; junction bases not matched to a gene: 6. DNA for the CDR3: TGTGCCACCAGCAGAGATCGGTACGGGAGGGCCTACAATGAGCAGTTCTTC. Encoded protein: CATSRDRYGRAYNEQFF. The variable domain in full, with the rest retrieved from reference TRBV15 and TRBJ2-1, is DAMVIQNPRYQVTQFGKPVTLSCSQTLNHNVMYWYQQKSSQAPKLLFHYYDKDFNNEADTPDNFQSRRPNTSFCFLDIRSPGLGDTAMYLCATSRDRYGRAYNEQFFGPGTRLTVL.

This clonotype showed up many times. This sequence joins TRBV5-6 and TRBJ2-7, with D maybe TRBD1 (5 bases). CDR1 and CDR2 (germline): SGHDT, YYEEEE. Trimming shortened V by 0 bases and J by 0 bases, and 7 bases separated the two germline ends. The CDR3 loop spans 14 amino acids. The CDR3 nucleotides read TGTGCCAGCAGCTTGGTAGGGGCCTCCTACGAGCAGTACTTC. Translating gives CASSLVGASYEQYF.

This clonotype was found many times. This chain joins TRBV7-6 and TRBJ2-5, with D possibly TRBD2 on 6 matching bases. Trimming stripped 3 bases from V and 5 bases from J, with 22 bases between. Germline V CDR1 and CDR2: SGHVS, FNYEAQ. This CDR3 has 17 amino acids. The CDR3 nucleotides are TGTGCCAGCAGCTTTTCTGGACTCTCATGGGGGGTTGAGACCCAGTACTTC. This sequence encodes CASSFSGLSWGVETQYF.

This clonotype was detected many times. This chain uses TRBV27 with TRBJ1-4, with 10 bases matching TRBD1. Germline CDR1 is MNHEY and CDR2 is SMNVEV (reference sequence). The CDR3 loop spans 12 amino acids. Germline trimming cut 8 bases from V and 7 bases from J; bases unmatched to any gene: 1. CDR3 coding DNA: TGTGCCAGCGGGGACAGGGGTGAAAAACTGTTTTTT. This encodes CASGDRGEKLFF. Using reference TRBV27 and TRBJ1-4 for the parts outside the CDR3, the full variable domain is EAQVTQNPRYLITVTGKKLTVTCSQNMNHEYMSWYRQDPGLGLRQIYYSMNVEVTDKGDVPEGYKVSRKEKRNFPLILESPSPNQTSLYFCASGDRGEKLFFGSGTQLSVL.

The gene calls are TRBV20-1 and TRBJ2-7; no clear D gene. Germline loops: CDR1 DFQATT, CDR2 SNEGSKA (reference sequence). Trimming took 2 bases from V and 6 from J, leaving 14 bases between them. This CDR3 is 13 amino acids long. The CDR3 DNA reads as TGCAGTGCTAGAAGTATGACGTCGGGCGAGCAGTACTTC. Amino acids: CSARSMTSGEQYF.

This rearrangement joins TRBV5-1 to TRBJ2-7; unclear D gene. The germline V and J ends were trimmed by 4 bases and 0 bases, with 11 bases remaining between them. The CDR3 consists of 14 residues. Germline-derived CDR1 and CDR2 are SGHRS and YFSETQ. The CDR3 DNA reads as TGCGCCAGCAGCCCCCCCTCCAGCTCCTACGAGCAGTACTTC. Protein: CASSPPSSSYEQYF.